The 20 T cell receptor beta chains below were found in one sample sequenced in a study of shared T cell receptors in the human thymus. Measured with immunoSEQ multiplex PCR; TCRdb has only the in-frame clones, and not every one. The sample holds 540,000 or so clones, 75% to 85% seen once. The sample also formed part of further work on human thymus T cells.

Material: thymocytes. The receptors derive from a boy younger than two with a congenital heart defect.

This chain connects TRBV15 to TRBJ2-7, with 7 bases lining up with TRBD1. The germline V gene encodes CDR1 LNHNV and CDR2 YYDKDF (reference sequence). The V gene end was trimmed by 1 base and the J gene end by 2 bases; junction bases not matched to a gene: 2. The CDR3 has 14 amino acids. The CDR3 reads CATSRVRGTYEQYF. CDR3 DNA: TGTGCCACCAGCAGAGTCAGGGGGACCTACGAGCAGTACTTC.

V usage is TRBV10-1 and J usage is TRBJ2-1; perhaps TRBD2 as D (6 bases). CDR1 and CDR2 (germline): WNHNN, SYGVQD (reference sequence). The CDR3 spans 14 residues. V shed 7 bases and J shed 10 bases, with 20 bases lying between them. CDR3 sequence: CASNSTSPSSEQFF. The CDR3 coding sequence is TGCGCCAGCAATTCCACTAGCCCATCCTCGGAGCAGTTCTTC.

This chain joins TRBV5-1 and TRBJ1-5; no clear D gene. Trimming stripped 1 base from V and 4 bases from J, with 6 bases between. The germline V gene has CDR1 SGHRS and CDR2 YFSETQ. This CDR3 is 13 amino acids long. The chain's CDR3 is CASSLSSNQPQHF. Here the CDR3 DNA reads TGCGCCAGCAGCTTGAGCTCGAATCAGCCCCAGCATTTT.

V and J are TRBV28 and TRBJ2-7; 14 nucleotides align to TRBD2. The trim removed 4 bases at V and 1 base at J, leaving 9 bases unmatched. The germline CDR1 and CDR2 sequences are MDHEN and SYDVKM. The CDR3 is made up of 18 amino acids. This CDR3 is CASSSRTSGRFLSYEQYF. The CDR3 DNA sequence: TGTGCCAGCAGTTCGAGGACTAGCGGGAGGTTCCTGTCCTACGAGCAGTACTTC.

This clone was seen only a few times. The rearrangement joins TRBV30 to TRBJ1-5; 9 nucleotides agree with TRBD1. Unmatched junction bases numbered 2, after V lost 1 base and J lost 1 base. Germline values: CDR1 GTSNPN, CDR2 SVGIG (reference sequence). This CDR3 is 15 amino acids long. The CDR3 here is CAWSDRGQSNQPQHF. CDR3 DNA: TGTGCCTGGAGTGACAGGGGGCAAAGCAATCAGCCCCAGCATTTT.

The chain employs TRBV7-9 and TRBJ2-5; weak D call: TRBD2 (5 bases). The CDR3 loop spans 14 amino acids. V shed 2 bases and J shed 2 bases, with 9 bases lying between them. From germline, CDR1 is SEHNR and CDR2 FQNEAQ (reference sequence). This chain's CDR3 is CASSLRGMQETQYF. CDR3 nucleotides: TGTGCCAGCAGCTTACGAGGGATGCAAGAGACCCAGTACTTC.

The CDR3: CASSAFPRGVRGGYTF. The CDR3 bases are TGTGCCAGCAGCGCATTCCCCAGGGGGGTAAGGGGTGGCTACACCTTC. The chain carries TRBV5-4 and TRBJ1-2; 7 bases are a match to TRBD1. With V trimmed by 4 bases and J by 7 bases, 16 bases remained unmatched. CDR3 length: 16 amino acids. Germline V gives CDR1 SGHNT, CDR2 YYREEE (reference sequence).

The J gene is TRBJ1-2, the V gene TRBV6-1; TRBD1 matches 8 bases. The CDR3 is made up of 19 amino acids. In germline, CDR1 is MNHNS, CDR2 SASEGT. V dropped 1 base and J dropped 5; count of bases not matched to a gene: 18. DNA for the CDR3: TGTGCCAGCAGTGAAGTAGTGGGGACAGGACAGGGCATCTTTTATGGCTACACCTTC. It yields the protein CASSEVVGTGQGIFYGYTF.

The CDR3 loop reads CASSSITDTQYF. CDR3 nucleotide sequence: TGTGCCAGCAGCTCTATCACAGATACGCAGTATTTT. This chain links TRBV5-6 with TRBJ2-3; D unclear. Germline V lookup: CDR1 SGHDT, CDR2 YYEEEE. The V and J ends lost 3 bases and 2 bases respectively, with 4 bases between them. The CDR3 is 12 residues long.

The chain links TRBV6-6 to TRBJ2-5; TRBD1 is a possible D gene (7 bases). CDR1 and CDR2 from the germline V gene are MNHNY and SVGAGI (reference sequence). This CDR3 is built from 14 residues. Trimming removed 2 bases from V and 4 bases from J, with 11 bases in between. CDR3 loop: CASSYVQGGETQYF. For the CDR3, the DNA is TGTGCCAGCAGTTACGTCCAGGGGGGAGAGACCCAGTACTTC.

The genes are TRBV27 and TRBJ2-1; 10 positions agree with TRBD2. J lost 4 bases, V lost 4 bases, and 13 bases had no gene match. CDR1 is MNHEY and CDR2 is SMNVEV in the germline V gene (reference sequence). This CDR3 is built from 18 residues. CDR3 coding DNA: TGTGCCAGCAGTTCAACCCCCCCCCTAGCGGGGGCTTACAATGAGCAGTTCTTC. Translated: CASSSTPPLAGAYNEQFF.

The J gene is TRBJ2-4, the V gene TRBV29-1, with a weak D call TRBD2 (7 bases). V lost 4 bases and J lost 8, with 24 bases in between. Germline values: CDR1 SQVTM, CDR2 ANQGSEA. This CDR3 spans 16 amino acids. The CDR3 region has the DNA TGCAGCGTTGGTCTATGGGGGGGCAGGTGGGGGGACATTCAGTACTTC. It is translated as CSVGLWGGRWGDIQYF.

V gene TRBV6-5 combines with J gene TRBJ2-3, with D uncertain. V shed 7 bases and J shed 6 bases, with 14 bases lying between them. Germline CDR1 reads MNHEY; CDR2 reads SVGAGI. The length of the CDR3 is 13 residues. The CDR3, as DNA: TGTGCCAGCAAACCTGCAGGTTCTGATACGCAGTATTTT. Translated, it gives CASKPAGSDTQYF.

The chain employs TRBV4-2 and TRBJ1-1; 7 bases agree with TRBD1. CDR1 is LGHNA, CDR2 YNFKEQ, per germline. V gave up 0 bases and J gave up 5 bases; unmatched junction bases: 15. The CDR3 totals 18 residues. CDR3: CASSQDHDREKIGTEAFF. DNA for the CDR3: TGTGCCAGCAGCCAAGATCACGACAGGGAGAAGATAGGGACTGAAGCTTTCTTT.

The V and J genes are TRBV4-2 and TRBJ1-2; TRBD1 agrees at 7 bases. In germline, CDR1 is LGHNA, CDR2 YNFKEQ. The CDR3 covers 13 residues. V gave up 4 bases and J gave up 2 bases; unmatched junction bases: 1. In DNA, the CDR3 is TGTGCCAGCAGCCGGGGACAGAACTATGGCTACACCTTC. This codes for CASSRGQNYGYTF.

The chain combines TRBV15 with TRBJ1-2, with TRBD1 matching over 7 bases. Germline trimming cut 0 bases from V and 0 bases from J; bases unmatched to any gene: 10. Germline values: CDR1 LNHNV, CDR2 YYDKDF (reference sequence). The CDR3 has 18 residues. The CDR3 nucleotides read TGTGCCACCAGCAGAGATCCGCAACAGGGGAGGCCTAACTATGGCTACACCTTC. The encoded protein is CATSRDPQQGRPNYGYTF.

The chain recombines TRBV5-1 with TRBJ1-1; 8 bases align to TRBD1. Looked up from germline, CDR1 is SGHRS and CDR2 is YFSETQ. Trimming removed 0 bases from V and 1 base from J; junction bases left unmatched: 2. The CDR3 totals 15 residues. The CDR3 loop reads CASSLDRGWNTEAFF. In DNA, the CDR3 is TGCGCCAGCAGCTTGGACAGGGGGTGGAACACTGAAGCTTTCTTT. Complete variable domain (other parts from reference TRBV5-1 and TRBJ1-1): KAGVTQTPRYLIKTRGQQVTLSCSPISGHRSVSWYQQTPGQGLQFLFEYFSETQRNKGNFPGRFSGRQFSNSRSEMNVSTLELGDSALYLCASSLDRGWNTEAFFGQGTRLTVV.

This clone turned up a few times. CDR3 residues: CASRGGTPRYQETQYF. For the CDR3, the DNA is TGTGCCAGCAGGGGGGGGACACCTAGGTACCAAGAGACCCAGTACTTC. V and J are TRBV6-6 and TRBJ2-5; maybe TRBD2 (7 bases). CDR1 and CDR2 from the germline V gene are MNHNY and SVGAGI (reference sequence). The CDR3 loop spans 16 amino acids. The germline V and J ends were trimmed by 6 bases and 0 bases, with 17 bases remaining between them.

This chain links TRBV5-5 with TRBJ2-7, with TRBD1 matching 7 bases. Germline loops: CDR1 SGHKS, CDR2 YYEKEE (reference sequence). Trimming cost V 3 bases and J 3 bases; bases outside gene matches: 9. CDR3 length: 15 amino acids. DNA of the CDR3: TGTGCCAGCAGCTCAGGGACAGTCTTAATCTACGAGCAGTACTTC. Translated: CASSSGTVLIYEQYF. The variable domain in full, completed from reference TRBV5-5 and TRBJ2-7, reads DAGVTQSPTHLIKTRGQQVTLRCSPISGHKSVSWYQQVLGQGPQFIFQYYEKEERGRGNFPDRFSARQFPNYSSELNVNALLLGDSALYLCASSSGTVLIYEQYFGPGTRLTVT.

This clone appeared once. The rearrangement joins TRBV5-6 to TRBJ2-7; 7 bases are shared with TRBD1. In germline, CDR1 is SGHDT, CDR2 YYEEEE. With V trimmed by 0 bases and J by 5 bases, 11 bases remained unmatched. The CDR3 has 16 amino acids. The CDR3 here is CASSLVDRPLGNEQYF. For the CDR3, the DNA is TGTGCCAGCAGCTTGGTGGACAGGCCCTTAGGGAACGAGCAGTACTTC.